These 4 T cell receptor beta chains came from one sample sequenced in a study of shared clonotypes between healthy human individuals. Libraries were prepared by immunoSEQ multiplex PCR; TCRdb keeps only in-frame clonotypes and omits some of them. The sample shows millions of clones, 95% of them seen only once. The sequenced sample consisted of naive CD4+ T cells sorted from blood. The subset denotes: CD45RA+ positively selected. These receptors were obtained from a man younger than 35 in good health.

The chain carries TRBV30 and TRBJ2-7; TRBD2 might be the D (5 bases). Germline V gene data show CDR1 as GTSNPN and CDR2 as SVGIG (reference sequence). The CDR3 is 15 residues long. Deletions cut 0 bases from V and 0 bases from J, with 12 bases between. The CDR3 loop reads CAWSVFSGSSYEQYF. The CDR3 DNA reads TGTGCCTGGAGTGTATTCAGCGGTAGCTCCTACGAGCAGTACTTC.

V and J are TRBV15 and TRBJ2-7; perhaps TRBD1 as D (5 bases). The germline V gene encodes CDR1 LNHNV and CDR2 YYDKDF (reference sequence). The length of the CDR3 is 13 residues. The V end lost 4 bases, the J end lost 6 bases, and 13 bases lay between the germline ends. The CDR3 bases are TGTGCCACCAGCACTGATGTTAGGGGCGAGCAGTACTTC. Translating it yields CATSTDVRGEQYF.

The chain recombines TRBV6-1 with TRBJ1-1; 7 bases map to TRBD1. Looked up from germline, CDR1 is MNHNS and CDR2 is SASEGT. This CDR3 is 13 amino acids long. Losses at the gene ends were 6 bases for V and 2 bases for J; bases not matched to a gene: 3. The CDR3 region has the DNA TGTGCCAGCAGCAACAGGGGTAACACTGAAGCTTTCTTT. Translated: CASSNRGNTEAFF.

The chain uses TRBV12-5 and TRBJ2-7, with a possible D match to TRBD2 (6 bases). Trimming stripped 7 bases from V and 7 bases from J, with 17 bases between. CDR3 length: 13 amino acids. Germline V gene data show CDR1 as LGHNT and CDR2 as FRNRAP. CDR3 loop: CASAQTSMGEQYF. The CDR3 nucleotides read TGTGCTAGTGCCCAGACTAGTATGGGGGAGCAGTACTTC.